These T cell receptor beta chains were read from a single sample in a study of regulatory T cells in long-lasting Graves disease. In TCRdb, the multiplex PCR reads were re-called with MiXCR into one record per CDR3 protein. The table records hundreds of thousands of distinct CDR3 sequences, about 16% of them present only once. Another study also made use of these data, one on T cells in Graves' hyperthyroidism and ophthalmopathy.

The source was peripheral blood mononuclear cells (PBMCs), collected at new diagnosis, from a patient treated with antithyroid drugs. Receptors originate from a woman aged 35-65 years with Graves disease. Each CDR3 is given with its conserved first and last residue. The D gene is left open where the match is weak. Clone size is not always given. Where it is, it says once, few, many or a class for expanded clones.

abundance	d_gene	v_gene	j_gene	CDR3nt	CDR3aa
many	TRBD1	TRBV11-2	TRBJ1-1	TGTGCCAGCAGCTCACGGGACAGGGGCTGGGCTTTCTTT	CASSSRDRGWAFF
few	.	TRBV28	TRBJ2-6	TGTGCCAGCAGTTCATCCCTAGGGCGTACCTCTGGGGCCAACGTCCTGACTTTC	CASSSSLGRTSGANVLTF
.	.	TRBV2	TRBJ1-2	TGTGCCAACGGGGGGGTGTCCCGGACTGGCTACACCTTC	CANGGVSRTGYTF
many	.	TRBV27	TRBJ1-4	TGTGCCAGCAGCTTCATAGGTGAAAAACTGTTTTTT	CASSFIGEKLFF
few	TRBD2	TRBV12-3/TRBV12-4	TRBJ2-3	TGTGCCAGCAACCTCGGGGGGGCCACAGATACGCAGTATTTT	CASNLGGATDTQYF
few	.	TRBV7-3	TRBJ1-1	TGTGCCAGCAGCACATTAGGGGGGGACACCGAAGCTTTCTTT	CASSTLGGDTEAFF
many	TRBD2	TRBV2	TRBJ2-5	TGTGCCAGCAGTGTGTTTACTAGCGGGGAAGAGACCCAGTACTTC	CASSVFTSGEETQYF
few	TRBD1	TRBV2	TRBJ1-4	TGTGCCAGCAGTGAAGTGACAGGGAAGGAAAAACTGTTTTTT	CASSEVTGKEKLFF
many	.	TRBV7-9	TRBJ2-2	TGTGCCAGCAGCTGGGCTGGACAGCCCATTCACACCGGGGAGCTGTTTTTT	CASSWAGQPIHTGELFF
many	.	TRBV11-1	TRBJ1-3	TGTGCCAGCAGCTTGGACGCGGCCTCGGACACCATATATTTT	CASSLDAASDTIYF
.	.	TRBV11-2	TRBJ2-2	TGTGCCAGCAGCTTTTTGGGGCAGGGCAACACCGGGGAGCTGTTTTTT	CASSFLGQGNTGELFF
many	.	TRBV20-1	TRBJ1-1	TGCAGTGCTAGAGGGACCCGGGGCACTGAAGCTTTCTTT	CSARGTRGTEAFF
few	.	TRBV5-1	TRBJ2-5	TGCGCCAGCAGCCAAGGGACGGACCAAGAGACCCAGTACTTC	CASSQGTDQETQYF
many	TRBD1	TRBV6-2/TRBV6-3	TRBJ1-5	TGTGCCAGCAGTGCGACGACAGGGGCCCGCAATCAGCCCCAGCATTTT	CASSATTGARNQPQHF
many	.	TRBV6-1	TRBJ1-5	TGTGCCAGCACTTTGGAGGGATGGGGGGTCAATCAGCCCCAGCATTTT	CASTLEGWGVNQPQHF
many	.	TRBV28	TRBJ1-1	TGTGCCAGCAGTTTAATGGGGGCGCAGGGGGCTTTCTTT	CASSLMGAQGAFF
.	.	TRBV4-2	TRBJ2-3	TGTGCCAGCAGCCAAATCGGGGGCCTGAGCACAGATACGCAGTATTTT	CASSQIGGLSTDTQYF
many	.	TRBV10-3	TRBJ1-1	TGTGCCTCCTCAATGTACACTGAAGCTTTCTTT	CASSMYTEAFF
.	TRBD1	TRBV7-9	TRBJ2-2	TGTGCCAGCAGCCCCGACAGGGGTAGCGGGGAGCTGTTTTTT	CASSPDRGSGELFF
.	TRBD1	TRBV27	TRBJ2-2	TGTGCCAGCAGCCGGGGAAGGGACAGATGGACCGGGGAGCTGTTTTTT	CASSRGRDRWTGELFF
few	.	TRBV19	TRBJ1-1	TGTGCCAGTAGTCACCGGGACGGTAGTGCTTTCTTT	CASSHRDGSAFF
few	TRBD1	TRBV6-1	TRBJ1-4	TGTGCCAGCAAAGGGGGCGCGACTAATGAAAAACTGTTTTTT	CASKGGATNEKLFF
few	TRBD1	TRBV5-1	TRBJ1-1	TGCGCCAGCAGCTGGACTGGACAGGGGACATTATCGGGTGAAGCTTTCTTT	CASSWTGQGTLSGEAFF
few	.	TRBV9	TRBJ2-2	TGTGCCAGCAGCGTGGTCACCGGGGAGCTGTTTTTT	CASSVVTGELFF
many	.	TRBV28	TRBJ2-3	TGTGCCAGCAGGGGCTGGGGGGAGGACACAGATACGCAGTATTTT	CASRGWGEDTDTQYF
few	.	TRBV12-3/TRBV12-4	TRBJ1-5	TGTGCCAGCAGTTTTCAGTATCAGCCCCAGCATTTT	CASSFQYQPQHF
many	.	TRBV5-5	TRBJ2-7	TGTGCCAGCAGCTTCGTAGGAATGTACGAGCAGTACTTC	CASSFVGMYEQYF
many	TRBD2	TRBV11-2	TRBJ2-7	TGTGCCAGCATCCCAGACCCCGGGACTAACTCCTACGAGCAGTACTTC	CASIPDPGTNSYEQYF
.	TRBD1	TRBV25-1	TRBJ2-1	TGTGCCAGCAGTGAATATAGGCAGGGGGCGGATGAGCAGTTCTTC	CASSEYRQGADEQFF
.	TRBD2	TRBV7-9	TRBJ2-1	TGTGCCAGCAGCTTCTGGACTAGCGGGGGTACCTACAATGAGCAGTTCTTC	CASSFWTSGGTYNEQFF
many	.	TRBV2	TRBJ1-2	TGTGCCAGCAGTGAAAATCTGACAGGCGGCTACACCTTC	CASSENLTGGYTF
many	TRBD1	TRBV28	TRBJ2-4	TGTGCCAGCAGTACAGGGGGCGGCATTCAGTACTTC	CASSTGGGIQYF
many	TRBD2	TRBV27	TRBJ2-5	TGTGCCAGCAGTTTTCGACTAGCGGGGGGTCCAGAAGAGACCCAGTACTTC	CASSFRLAGGPEETQYF